A single sample is the source of the 30 T cell receptor beta chains below, sequenced in a study of blood T cell repertoires in COVID-19. Sequencing was performed with immunoSEQ multiplex PCR; in TCRdb, only in-frame clones are kept and a portion is missing. The sample contains more than 200,000 clones, approximately 84% of which appear only once. Material for sequencing was peripheral blood. The receptors originated from a man aged 50 or older with COVID-19, enrolled during active disease.

This rearrangement joins TRBV2 to TRBJ1-4; maybe TRBD1 (5 bases). CDR1 is SNHLY and CDR2 is FYNNEI in the germline V gene. This CDR3 is built from 16 residues. The germline V and J ends were trimmed by 3 bases and 2 bases, with 13 bases remaining between them. CDR3 sequence: CASSDLGGSTNEKLFF. The CDR3 region has the DNA TGTGCCAGCAGTGATCTGGGGGGGAGTACTAATGAAAAACTGTTTTTT.

J is TRBJ1-1 and V is TRBV6-5; unclear D gene. V was pared by 2 bases and J by 3 bases, with 10 bases between. The CDR3 loop spans 14 amino acids. The V gene's germline CDR1 is MNHEY and CDR2 SVGAGI. CDR3 DNA sequence: TGTGCCAGCAGTTACGTAGGAGGCCACACTGAAGCTTTCTTT. This sequence encodes CASSYVGGHTEAFF.

This clone was found a few times. The gene calls are TRBV5-6 and TRBJ1-2; 9 bases agree with TRBD1. The trim removed 0 bases at V and 4 bases at J, leaving 4 bases unmatched. This CDR3 spans 15 amino acids. From germline, CDR1 is SGHDT and CDR2 YYEEEE. The CDR3 region is CASSLDGTGLYGYTF. The CDR3 nucleotides read TGTGCCAGCAGCTTGGATGGGACAGGGCTCTATGGCTACACCTTC. Full variable domain (rest looked up from reference TRBV5-6 and TRBJ1-2): DAGVTQSPTHLIKTRGQQVTLRCSPKSGHDTVSWYQQALGQGPQFIFQYYEEEERQRGNFPDRFSGHQFPNYSSELNVNALLLGDSALYLCASSLDGTGLYGYTFGSGTRLTVV.

DNA of the CDR3: TGTGCCATCAGTGGTGACAGGGAAGGTCAGCCCCAGCATTTT. Protein sequence: CAISGDREGQPQHF. The chain uses TRBV10-3 and TRBJ1-5; the match to TRBD1 covers 7 bases. CDR3 length: 14 residues. V dropped 4 bases and J dropped 6; count of bases not matched to a gene: 6. CDR1 is ENHRY and CDR2 is SYGVKD in the germline V gene.

This sequence joins TRBV28 and TRBJ1-1; D is ambiguous. The V and J ends lost 2 bases and 6 bases respectively, with 7 bases between them. Germline CDR1 is MDHEN and CDR2 is SYDVKM. The CDR3 is 12 residues long. The DNA for the CDR3 is TGTGCCAGCAGTTTAGTCCTCTCTGAAGCTTTCTTT. This gives the protein CASSLVLSEAFF.

The CDR3 here is CASNVLGAKEAFF. CDR3 DNA: TGTGCCAGTAACGTACTGGGGGCGAAGGAAGCTTTCTTT. The chain uses TRBV28 and TRBJ1-1; a possible D gene is TRBD1 (6 bases). CDR1 MDHEN and CDR2 SYDVKM come from the germline V gene. The CDR3 totals 13 residues. V lost 9 bases and J lost 8, with 19 bases in between.

The chain recombines TRBV28 with TRBJ1-2; possible D gene TRBD1, 5 bases. Germline V lookup: CDR1 MDHEN, CDR2 SYDVKM. Trimming shortened V by 2 bases and J by 7 bases, and 11 bases separated the two germline ends. CDR3 length: 13 amino acids. The CDR3 DNA reads as TGTGCCAGCAGTTTAAGCGGGGGACGTGGCTACACCTTC. It yields the protein CASSLSGGRGYTF.

The rearrangement uses TRBV12-3 or TRBV12-4 and TRBJ1-1; D perhaps matches TRBD1 (5 bases). V was clipped by 3 bases and J by 6 bases, with 11 bases between them. The length of the CDR3 is 13 residues. The chain's CDR3 is CASSFARVAEAFF. The CDR3, as DNA: TGTGCCAGCAGTTTCGCCAGGGTAGCTGAAGCTTTCTTT.

The chain links TRBV5-1 to TRBJ1-2, with TRBD1 as a possible D gene (6 bases). The CDR3 extends over 13 amino acids. Germline loops: CDR1 SGHRS, CDR2 YFSETQ. V lost 3 bases, J lost 4 bases, and 10 bases lay in between. CDR3 loop: CASSSDSPYGYTF. In nucleotides, the CDR3 is TGCGCCAGCAGCTCGGACAGCCCCTATGGCTACACCTTC.

The chain joins TRBV2 to TRBJ2-1; TRBD1 matches at 11 bases. Germline trimming cut 6 bases from V and 2 bases from J; bases unmatched to any gene: 6. Looked up from germline, CDR1 is SNHLY and CDR2 is FYNNEI. CDR3 length: 16 amino acids. The CDR3 is CASSDPGQGAYNEQFF. The CDR3 DNA reads as TGTGCCAGCAGCGACCCGGGACAGGGGGCCTACAATGAGCAGTTCTTC.

V and J are TRBV9 and TRBJ1-2, with 7 bases lining up with TRBD1. Per the germline V gene, CDR1 is SGDLS and CDR2 is YYNGEE. V shed 0 bases and J 0 bases; nucleotides not matched to a gene: 11. The CDR3 spans 18 residues. The CDR3 spells CASSVGPGTVGPNYGYTF. The CDR3 DNA sequence: TGTGCCAGCAGCGTAGGCCCCGGGACAGTCGGGCCTAACTATGGCTACACCTTC.

This clone was seen just once. V and J are TRBV7-3 and TRBJ2-2; 7 bases match TRBD2. Unmatched junction bases numbered 4, after V lost 5 bases and J lost 1 base. This CDR3 is built from 15 residues. Germline V gene data show CDR1 as SGHTA and CDR2 as FQGTGA. The CDR3 sequence: CASSQSSGNTGELFF. The CDR3 nucleotides read TGTGCCAGCAGCCAATCTAGCGGGAACACCGGGGAGCTGTTTTTT.

This clone was seen more than once but under ten times. The CDR3 coding sequence is TGTGCCAGCAGCCCTGACAGGACAACCTACAATGAGCAGTTCTTC. Translating it yields CASSPDRTTYNEQFF. This chain uses TRBV7-7 with TRBJ2-1; D may be TRBD1 (6 bases). This CDR3 has 15 amino acids. Germline CDR1 and CDR2: SSHAT and FNYEAQ (reference sequence). Trimming took 5 bases from V and 2 from J, leaving 13 bases between them.

This chain joins TRBV30 and TRBJ2-1; 9 nucleotides match TRBD1. The CDR3 extends over 13 amino acids. Looked up from germline, CDR1 is GTSNPN and CDR2 is SVGIG (reference sequence). The CDR3 loop is CALRPDRGNEQFF. For the CDR3, the DNA is TGTGCATTAAGACCGGACAGGGGTAATGAGCAGTTCTTC. Together with reference TRBV30 and TRBJ2-1, the CDR3 gives the full variable domain: SQTIHQWPATLVQPVGSPLSLECTVEGTSNPNLYWYRQAAGRGLQLLFYSVGIGQISSEVPQNLSASRPQDRQFILSSKKLLLSDSGFYLCALRPDRGNEQFFGPGTRLTVL.

The chain carries TRBV27 and TRBJ1-2; 8 nucleotides agree with TRBD1. V shed 3 bases and J 2 bases; nucleotides not matched to a gene: 5. The germline V gene encodes CDR1 MNHEY and CDR2 SMNVEV (reference sequence). This CDR3 contains 15 residues. CDR3 sequence (DNA): TGTGCCAGCAGTTTGTTCGGACAGGGAAACTATGGCTACACCTTC. It is translated as CASSLFGQGNYGYTF.

The chain has TRBV15 and TRBJ2-5; tentative D call: TRBD2 (5 bases). From germline, CDR1 is LNHNV and CDR2 YYDKDF (reference sequence). Trimming removed 0 bases from V and 5 bases from J, with 13 bases in between. The CDR3 sequence is 15 residues long. The CDR3 spells CATSRDLEGWETQYF. The CDR3 bases are TGTGCCACCAGCAGAGATCTAGAGGGATGGGAGACCCAGTACTTC.

The CDR3 spells CASSLDQGQQSEQYF. The CDR3 coding sequence is TGTGCCAGCAGCTTAGACCAGGGACAGCAATCCGAGCAGTACTTC. V is TRBV7-6 and J is TRBJ2-7; TRBD1 matches at 7 bases. The germline V gene has CDR1 SGHVS and CDR2 FNYEAQ. This CDR3 contains 15 residues. Trimming removed 1 base from V and 6 bases from J; junction bases left unmatched: 9.

The V call is TRBV7-9, the J call TRBJ2-5; 9 nucleotides agree with TRBD2. CDR1 and CDR2 from the germline V gene are SEHNR and FQNEAQ (reference sequence). V shed 1 base, J shed 3 bases, and the junction held 12 bases outside the gene matches. The CDR3 covers 18 residues. This chain's CDR3 is CASSLGVSGSLGKETQYF. For the CDR3, the DNA is TGTGCCAGCAGCTTAGGTGTTAGCGGGAGCCTCGGGAAAGAGACCCAGTACTTC.

CDR3: CASSIAGSANYGYTF. CDR3 DNA sequence: TGTGCCAGTAGTATTGCAGGGTCAGCTAACTATGGCTACACCTTC. This chain joins TRBV19 and TRBJ1-2; possibly TRBD1 for D (5 bases). The V end was cut by 3 bases, the J end by 0 bases, with 11 bases between. Germline assignment: CDR1 LNHDA and CDR2 SQIVND (reference sequence). This CDR3 contains 15 residues. Based on the CDR3 plus reference TRBV19 and TRBJ1-2, the full variable domain is DGGITQSPKYLFRKEGQNVTLSCEQNLNHDAMYWYRQDPGQGLRLIYYSQIVNDFQKGDIAEGYSVSREKKESFPLTVTSAQKNPTAFYLCASSIAGSANYGYTFGSGTRLTVV.

The rearrangement joins TRBV11-2 to TRBJ2-5, with a possible D match to TRBD2 (7 bases). Per the germline V gene, CDR1 is SGHAT and CDR2 is FQNNGV. The CDR3 runs 13 residues. Trimming shortened V by 4 bases and J by 4 bases, and 10 bases separated the two germline ends. The CDR3 bases are TGTGCCAGCAGCTGGGGAGGGGGAGAGACCCAGTACTTC. Translated, it gives CASSWGGGETQYF. The variable domain in full, with the rest retrieved from reference TRBV11-2 and TRBJ2-5, is EAGVAQSPRYKIIEKRQSVAFWCNPISGHATLYWYQQILGQGPKLLIQFQNNGVVDDSQLPKDRFSAERLKGVDSTLKIQPAKLEDSAVYLCASSWGGGETQYFGPGTRLLVL.

This chain joins TRBV7-9 and TRBJ2-5, with a possible D match to TRBD1 (6 bases). In germline, CDR1 is SEHNR, CDR2 FQNEAQ (reference sequence). Trimming removed 5 bases from V and 5 bases from J, with 15 bases in between. This CDR3 region has 14 residues. The DNA of the CDR3 is TGTGCCAGCAGCGCGGACAGTGGATGGGAGACCCAGTACTTC. Translated, it gives CASSADSGWETQYF. The entire variable domain, with the rest obtained from reference TRBV7-9 and TRBJ2-5, is as follows: DTGVSQNPRHKITKRGQNVTFRCDPISEHNRLYWYRQTLGQGPEFLTYFQNEAQLEKSRLLSDRFSAERPKGSFSTLEIQRTEQGDSAMYLCASSADSGWETQYFGPGTRLLVL.

The V gene is TRBV2, the J gene TRBJ2-2, with 9 positions matching TRBD1. Germline V gives CDR1 SNHLY, CDR2 FYNNEI. Trimming removed 6 bases from V and 4 bases from J; junction bases left unmatched: 6. This CDR3 is built from 15 residues. The CDR3 sequence is CASRQGASPTGELFF. The DNA of the CDR3 is TGTGCCAGCAGACAGGGGGCATCTCCCACCGGGGAGCTGTTTTTT.

The chain is built from TRBV7-2 and TRBJ2-7; D remains ambiguous. Trimming shortened V by 5 bases and J by 3 bases, and 14 bases separated the two germline ends. The CDR3 totals 14 residues. CDR1 is SGHTA and CDR2 is FQGNSA in the germline V gene. The CDR3 loop reads CASSSPWSSYEQYF. CDR3 nucleotides: TGTGCCAGCAGCAGTCCCTGGTCCAGCTACGAGCAGTACTTC.

This rearrangement joins TRBV9 to TRBJ2-2; 9 positions agree with TRBD2. Per germline, CDR1 SGDLS and CDR2 YYNGEE. This CDR3 contains 15 residues. The V and J ends lost 6 bases and 7 bases, in that order; junction bases with no gene match: 10. The CDR3 nucleotides are TGTGCCAGCACCTTCGCGGGAGGGGAGGTCGGGGAGCTGTTTTTT. Its translation: CASTFAGGEVGELFF. Based on the CDR3 plus reference TRBV9 and TRBJ2-2, the full variable domain is DSGVTQTPKHLITATGQRVTLRCSPRSGDLSVYWYQQSLDQGLQFLIQYYNGEERAKGNILERFSAQQFPDLHSELNLSSLELGDSALYFCASTFAGGEVGELFFGEGSRLTVL.

CDR3 bases: TGTGCCAGCAGCGCCCAGGGGACAGCGAACACTGAAGCTTTCTTT. This codes for CASSAQGTANTEAFF. The chain recombines TRBV9 with TRBJ1-1, with TRBD1 matching over 7 bases. The CDR3 has 15 residues. V shed 3 bases and J 1 base; nucleotides not matched to a gene: 6. Germline CDR1 reads SGDLS; CDR2 reads YYNGEE. Combining the CDR3 with reference TRBV9 and TRBJ1-1 gives the whole variable domain DSGVTQTPKHLITATGQRVTLRCSPRSGDLSVYWYQQSLDQGLQFLIQYYNGEERAKGNILERFSAQQFPDLHSELNLSSLELGDSALYFCASSAQGTANTEAFFGQGTRLTVV.

This clone has more than one count but fewer than ten. The chain combines TRBV19 with TRBJ2-5; TRBD2 agrees at 10 bases. V shed 5 bases, J shed 4 bases, and the junction held 10 bases outside the gene matches. The V gene's germline CDR1 is LNHDA and CDR2 SQIVND (reference sequence). The CDR3 has 16 amino acids. CDR3 bases: TGTGCCAGTAGTCCCACGAGCGGGAGGGCCGGAGAGACCCAGTACTTC. Amino acid sequence: CASSPTSGRAGETQYF. Complete variable domain (other parts from reference TRBV19 and TRBJ2-5): DGGITQSPKYLFRKEGQNVTLSCEQNLNHDAMYWYRQDPGQGLRLIYYSQIVNDFQKGDIAEGYSVSREKKESFPLTVTSAQKNPTAFYLCASSPTSGRAGETQYFGPGTRLLVL.

The V and J genes are TRBV3-1 (or the pseudogene TRBV3-2) and TRBJ2-7, with D possibly matching TRBD1 (6 bases). This CDR3 spans 12 amino acids. Germline V lookup: CDR1 LGHDT, CDR2 YNNKEL (reference sequence). V was pared by 3 bases and J by 3 bases, with 6 bases between. The CDR3: CASSQDSYEQYF. CDR3 bases: TGTGCCAGCAGCCAGGACAGCTACGAGCAGTACTTC.

The genes are TRBV5-6 and TRBJ2-5, with TRBD2 identical over 11 bases. CDR1 and CDR2 from the germline V gene are SGHDT and YYEEEE. After removal of 4 bases from V and 5 bases from J, the junction contained 19 bases not matched to a gene. The CDR3 loop spans 19 amino acids. CDR3 region: CASSPSPRLAGGSRETQYF. DNA of the CDR3: TGTGCCAGCAGCCCCTCCCCCCGATTAGCGGGGGGGTCCCGGGAGACCCAGTACTTC.

This clone appeared a single time. The chain combines TRBV7-2 with TRBJ2-1, with D perhaps TRBD2 (6 bases). CDR3 length: 14 amino acids. CDR1 SGHTA and CDR2 FQGNSA come from the germline V gene. With 1 base removed from V and 4 bases from J, the gap between germline ends came to 8 bases. CDR3 bases: TGTGCCAGCAGCTTAGGGGGGGAGTACAATGAGCAGTTCTTC. Translated, it gives CASSLGGEYNEQFF. The variable domain in full, completed from reference TRBV7-2 and TRBJ2-1, reads GAGVSQSPSNKVTEKGKDVELRCDPISGHTALYWYRQSLGQGLEFLIYFQGNSAPDKSGLPSDRFSAERTGGSVSTLTIQRTQQEDSAVYLCASSLGGEYNEQFFGPGTRLTVL.

The genes are TRBV9 and TRBJ2-1; 10 nucleotides match TRBD2. Per the germline V gene, CDR1 is SGDLS and CDR2 is YYNGEE. With 0 bases clipped from V and 0 bases from J, the junction kept 9 bases outside the gene matches. This CDR3 spans 19 amino acids. The CDR3 DNA reads TGTGCCAGCAGCGTAGAAGGGACTAGCGCCCAGAGCTCCTACAATGAGCAGTTCTTC. Translated, it gives CASSVEGTSAQSSYNEQFF.